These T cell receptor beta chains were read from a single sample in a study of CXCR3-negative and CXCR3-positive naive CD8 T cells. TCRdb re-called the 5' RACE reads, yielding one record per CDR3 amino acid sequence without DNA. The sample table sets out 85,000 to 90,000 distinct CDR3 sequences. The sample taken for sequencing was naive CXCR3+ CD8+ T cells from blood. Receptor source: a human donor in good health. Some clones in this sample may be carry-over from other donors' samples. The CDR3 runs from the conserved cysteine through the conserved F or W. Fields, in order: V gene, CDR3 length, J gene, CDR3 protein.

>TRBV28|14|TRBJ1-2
CASSLTGGLVGYTF
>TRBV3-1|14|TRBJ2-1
CASSPPSGVVEQFF
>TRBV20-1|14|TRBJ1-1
CSARGGFDGTEAFF
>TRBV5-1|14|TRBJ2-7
CASSLGQGVHEQYF
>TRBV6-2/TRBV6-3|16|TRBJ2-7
CASSSGTGASSYEQYF
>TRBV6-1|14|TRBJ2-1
CASSPLGGGDEQFF
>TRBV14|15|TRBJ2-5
CASSQLPGYQETQYF
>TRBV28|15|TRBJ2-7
CASSLFESSVGEQYF
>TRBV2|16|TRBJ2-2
CASSPGTLQSSGELFF
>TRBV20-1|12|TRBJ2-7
CSAQEGSYEQYF
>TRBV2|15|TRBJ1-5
CASSVWGTGNQPQHF
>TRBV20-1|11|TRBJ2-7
CSARRGYEQYF
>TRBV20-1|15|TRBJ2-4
CSARDGFSGKNIQYF
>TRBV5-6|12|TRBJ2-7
CASSLGVYEQYF
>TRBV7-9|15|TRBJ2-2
CASSLAAPNTGELFF
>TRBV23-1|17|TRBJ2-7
CASSQKTHRDRPYEQYF
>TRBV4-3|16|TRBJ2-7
CASSQDRQGAGYEQYF
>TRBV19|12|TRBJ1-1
CASSLANTEAFF
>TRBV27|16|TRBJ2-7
CASRPERYPNYYEQYF
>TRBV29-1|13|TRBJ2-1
CSVALTGWNEQFF
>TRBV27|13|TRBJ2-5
CASSLVGGETQYF
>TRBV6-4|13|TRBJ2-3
CASSAGSTDTQYF
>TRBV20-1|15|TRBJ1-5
CSARNYRGRDQPQHF
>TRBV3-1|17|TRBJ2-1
CASSHALGQGSYNEQFF
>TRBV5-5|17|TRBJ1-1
CASSLDGQGVRDTEAFF
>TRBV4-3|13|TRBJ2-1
CASSQDSSHEQFF
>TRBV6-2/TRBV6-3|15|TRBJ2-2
CASRPQGAVTGELFF
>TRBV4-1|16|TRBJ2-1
CASSQVRGTGRNEQFF
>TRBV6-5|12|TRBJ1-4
CASGVRAEKLFF
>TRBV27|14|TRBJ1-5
CASSLSRANQPQHF
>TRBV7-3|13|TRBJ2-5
CASSLTPSETQYF
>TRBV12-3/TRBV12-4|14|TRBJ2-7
CASSLGVRAYEQYF
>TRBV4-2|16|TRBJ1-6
CASSQAGADGVSPLHF
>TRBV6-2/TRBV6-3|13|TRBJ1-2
CASRGRGEDGYTF
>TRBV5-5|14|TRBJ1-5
CASSRGTVNQPQHF
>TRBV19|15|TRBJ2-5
CASTTTSGSKETQYF
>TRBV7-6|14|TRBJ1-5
CASSSDAGNQPQHF
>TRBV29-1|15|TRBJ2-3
CSVEPWTSGTDTQYF
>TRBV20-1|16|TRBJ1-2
CSARRGKEPFNYGYTF
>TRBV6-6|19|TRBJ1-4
CASSYFLPGQGAPNEKLFF
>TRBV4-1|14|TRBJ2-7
CASSQEGATYEQYF
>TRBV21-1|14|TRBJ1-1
CASSPRTENTEAFF
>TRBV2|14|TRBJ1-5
CASSPSGSNQPQHF
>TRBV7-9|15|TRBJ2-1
CASSSTGASYNEQFF
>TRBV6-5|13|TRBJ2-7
CASILAGSYEQYF
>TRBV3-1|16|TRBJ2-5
CASSPRLAGAGETQYF
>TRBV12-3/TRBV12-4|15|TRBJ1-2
CASSISQGGENGYTF
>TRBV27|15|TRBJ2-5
CASSWVAGGLETQYF
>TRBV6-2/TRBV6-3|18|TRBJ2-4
CASSSPPEGKGAKNIQYF
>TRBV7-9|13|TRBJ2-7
CASSWDSSYEQYF
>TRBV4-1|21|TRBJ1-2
CASSQELGSGGVGVLAGGYTF
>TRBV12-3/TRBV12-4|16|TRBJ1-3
CASSFPGADSGNTIYF
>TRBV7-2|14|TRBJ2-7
CASSQYDTSYEQYF
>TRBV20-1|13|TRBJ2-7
CSAAISGLYEQYF
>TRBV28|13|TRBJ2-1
CASSTDRDNEQFF
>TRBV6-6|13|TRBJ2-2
CASSPPSDGELFF
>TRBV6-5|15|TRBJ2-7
CASSYQTRGSYEQYF
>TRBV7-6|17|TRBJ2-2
CASSLVGSGSDPGELFF